The 11 T cell receptor beta chains given below trace back to one sample, sequenced in a study of beta chain features in type 1 diabetes. Study-wide results and limits: TCRB CDR3 length was moderately but significantly reduced in all four CD4+ subsets of Type 1 diabetes patients.

Which antigens these TCRs recognize remains unknown. The whole isolated RNA underwent reverse transcription, so sequencing captured expressed TCRB transcripts. Clones were read by immunoSEQ multiplex PCR, and TCRdb kept only the in-frame ones, dropping some. The sample has hundreds of thousands of clones, roughly 13% seen once; the top ten hold less than 0.025%. Sequenced input: naive CD4+ T cells from blood. These receptors were obtained from a man aged 18 to 30 with type 1 diabetes.

The V and J genes are TRBV28 and TRBJ1-5; no clear D. Germline V lookup: CDR1 MDHEN, CDR2 SYDVKM. The length of the CDR3 is 14 residues. V was clipped by 3 bases and J by 3 bases, with 9 bases between them. The CDR3, as DNA: TGTGCCAGCAGTTTCGTGCAGATCAATCAGCCCCAGCATTTT. It yields the protein CASSFVQINQPQHF. Using reference TRBV28 and TRBJ1-5 for the parts outside the CDR3, the full variable domain is DVKVTQSSRYLVKRTGEKVFLECVQDMDHENMFWYRQDPGLGLRLIYFSYDVKMKEKGDIPEGYSVSREKKERFSLILESASTNQTSMYLCASSFVQINQPQHFGDGTRLSIL.

This clone was found a few times. The chain joins TRBV5-4 to TRBJ2-5; D remains unclear. Germline CDR1 reads SGHNT; CDR2 reads YYREEE (reference sequence). This CDR3 comprises 13 residues. Deletions cut 4 bases from V and 0 bases from J, with 7 bases between. CDR3 sequence reads: CASSGRHQETQYF. CDR3 DNA sequence: TGTGCCAGCAGCGGACGGCACCAAGAGACCCAGTACTTC.

In this sample, this clone turned up a few times. The chain carries TRBV18 and TRBJ1-2; D not certain. Trimming removed 5 bases at V and 2 bases at J, with 12 bases between. This CDR3 contains 14 residues. Germline V gives CDR1 KGHSH, CDR2 LQKENI. The DNA of the CDR3 is TGTGCCAGCTCAGGCCAGGAGGCAAACTATGGCTACACCTTC. Amino acids: CASSGQEANYGYTF.

V and J are TRBV30 and TRBJ2-1; 7 positions match TRBD2. V trimming: 0 bases; J trimming: 7 bases; junction bases outside the gene matches: 3. The CDR3 loop spans 13 amino acids. Germline V gene data show CDR1 as GTSNPN and CDR2 as SVGIG (reference sequence). The DNA for the CDR3 is TGTGCCTGGAGTGTTGGGGAGGGGAATGAGCAGTTCTTC. Amino acid sequence: CAWSVGEGNEQFF.

CDR3 nucleotides: TGTGCCACCAGCAGAGTTCGGACTGCGGGCAACTATGGCTACACCTTC. Its protein product is CATSRVRTAGNYGYTF. V and J are TRBV15 and TRBJ1-2; no firm D call. The CDR3 is 16 amino acids. V lost 1 base and J 2 bases, leaving 14 bases between the germline ends. Germline CDR1 reads LNHNV; CDR2 reads YYDKDF (reference sequence).

The CDR3 spells CATARGNNQPQHF. CDR3 bases: TGTGCCACCGCCAGGGGAAACAATCAGCCCCAGCATTTT. The V gene is TRBV6-6, the J gene TRBJ1-5; TRBD1 is a possible D gene (6 bases). Germline lookup yields CDR1 MNHNY and CDR2 SVGAGI (reference sequence). This CDR3 spans 13 amino acids. V was trimmed by 10 bases and J by 3 bases, leaving 13 bases between them.

A few counts support this clone. The chain links TRBV19 to TRBJ2-2; D is unresolved. V was shortened by 11 bases and J by 4 bases, with 11 bases between the two germline ends. This CDR3 is 12 amino acids long. Germline V gene data show CDR1 as LNHDA and CDR2 as SQIVND (reference sequence). The CDR3 spells CAALTSTGELFF. The CDR3 coding sequence is TGTGCCGCCCTGACCAGCACCGGGGAGCTGTTTTTT.

This clone was observed a handful of times. Additional DNA sequences in this sample encode the identical CDR3. The V call is TRBV30, the J call TRBJ1-2, with a weak D call TRBD1 (5 bases). This CDR3 has 12 amino acids. Germline CDR1 reads GTSNPN; CDR2 reads SVGIG (reference sequence). V was clipped by 3 bases and J by 4 bases, with 9 bases between them. The CDR3 spells CAWSGGFYGYTF. The CDR3 nucleotides read TGTGCCTGGAGCGGGGGATTCTATGGCTACACCTTC. The variable domain in full, completed from reference TRBV30 and TRBJ1-2, reads SQTIHQWPATLVQPVGSPLSLECTVEGTSNPNLYWYRQAAGRGLQLLFYSVGIGQISSEVPQNLSASRPQDRQFILSSKKLLLSDSGFYLCAWSGGFYGYTFGSGTRLTVV.

The genes are TRBV19 and TRBJ2-3; TRBD1 agrees at 7 bases. V lost 10 bases and J lost 6; bases outside the gene matches: 10. Germline V gene sequence: CDR1 LNHDA, CDR2 SQIVND (reference sequence). This CDR3 has 13 residues. The CDR3 protein is CATNDRAWDTQYF. Written as DNA, the CDR3 is TGTGCCACCAACGACAGGGCCTGGGATACGCAGTATTTT.

This clone occurred a few times. The V gene is TRBV12-5, the J gene TRBJ2-3; no definite D call. CDR1 LGHNT and CDR2 FRNRAP come from the germline V gene. The V and J ends lost 1 base and 5 bases respectively, with 7 bases between them. The CDR3 is 13 residues long. CDR3 sequence reads: CASGLGLGDTQYF. In nucleotides, the CDR3 is TGTGCTAGTGGTTTGGGGTTGGGAGATACGCAGTATTTT.

This clone was observed a few times. The V gene is TRBV29-1, the J gene TRBJ2-3; D is unresolved. In germline, CDR1 is SQVTM, CDR2 ANQGSEA. This CDR3 has 14 amino acids. The V end was cut by 4 bases, the J end by 4 bases, with 15 bases between. The DNA of the CDR3 is TGCAGCGTTGGGGGATTGGGAAAGGCAGATACGCAGTATTTT. Translation gives CSVGGLGKADTQYF.